Here is one T cell receptor beta chain with its context. Its antigen is not known. The CDR3 sequence is 16 residues long. CDR1 is MRHNA and CDR2 is SNTAGT in the germline V gene. V shed 2 bases and J 4 bases; nucleotides not matched to a gene: 5. The data derive from a study of cytomegalovirus exposure and HLA in healthy donors. The wider study: Among the 398 donors who were genotyped, approximately 83% fell in the genetic ancestry cluster that is associated with self-reported Caucasian donors. Study results and caveats: Segments of the TCR beta V type were, in most cases, productive about 87% or about 30% of the time in an earlier analysis. It was reported that TCR beta sequences correctly inferred the HLA-A and HLA-B alleles for most subjects. For cytomegalovirus status, the classifier reportedly gave diagnoses with high specificity and sensitivity.

The PCR ran on 60 Vbeta and 13 Jbeta primers. Clones were read by immunoSEQ multiplex PCR, and TCRdb kept only the in-frame ones, dropping some. This table holds 95,000 to 110,000 clones, 82% found once. Specimen: PBMCs. The chain is built from TRBV6-4 and TRBJ2-2; 9 bases agree with TRBD2. The receptor was derived from a man aged 30-40 years in good health and CMV-seropositive. DNA of the CDR3: TGTGCCAGCAGTGACCGGCGGGGGGGCATCACCGGGGAGCTGTTTTTT. Protein: CASSDRRGGITGELFF.